This TCR beta chain was sequenced in a study of T cell repertoires in cytomegalovirus infection. Each CDR3 protein is one row after TCRdb ran MiXCR on the reads. The table records more than 250,000 distinct CDR3 sequences, about 25% of them present only once. This clonotype appeared a few times. Its matching antigen is unknown. V gave up 2 bases and J gave up 11 bases; unmatched junction bases: 13. This CDR3 has 17 amino acids. Looked up from germline, CDR1 is MNHEY and CDR2 is SVGAGI. The origin of this receptor is a human donor in good health (CMV status not recorded). Some clones in this sample may be carry-over from other donors' samples. The chain links TRBV6-5 to TRBJ1-6; 9 bases line up with TRBD1. Sequenced material: cultured PBMCs, taken from culture after CMV antigen stimulation. The CDR3 is CASSYTPGQGMSAPLHF. The DNA for the CDR3 is TGTGCCAGCAGTTACACACCGGGACAGGGCATGAGTGCACCCCTCCACTTT.